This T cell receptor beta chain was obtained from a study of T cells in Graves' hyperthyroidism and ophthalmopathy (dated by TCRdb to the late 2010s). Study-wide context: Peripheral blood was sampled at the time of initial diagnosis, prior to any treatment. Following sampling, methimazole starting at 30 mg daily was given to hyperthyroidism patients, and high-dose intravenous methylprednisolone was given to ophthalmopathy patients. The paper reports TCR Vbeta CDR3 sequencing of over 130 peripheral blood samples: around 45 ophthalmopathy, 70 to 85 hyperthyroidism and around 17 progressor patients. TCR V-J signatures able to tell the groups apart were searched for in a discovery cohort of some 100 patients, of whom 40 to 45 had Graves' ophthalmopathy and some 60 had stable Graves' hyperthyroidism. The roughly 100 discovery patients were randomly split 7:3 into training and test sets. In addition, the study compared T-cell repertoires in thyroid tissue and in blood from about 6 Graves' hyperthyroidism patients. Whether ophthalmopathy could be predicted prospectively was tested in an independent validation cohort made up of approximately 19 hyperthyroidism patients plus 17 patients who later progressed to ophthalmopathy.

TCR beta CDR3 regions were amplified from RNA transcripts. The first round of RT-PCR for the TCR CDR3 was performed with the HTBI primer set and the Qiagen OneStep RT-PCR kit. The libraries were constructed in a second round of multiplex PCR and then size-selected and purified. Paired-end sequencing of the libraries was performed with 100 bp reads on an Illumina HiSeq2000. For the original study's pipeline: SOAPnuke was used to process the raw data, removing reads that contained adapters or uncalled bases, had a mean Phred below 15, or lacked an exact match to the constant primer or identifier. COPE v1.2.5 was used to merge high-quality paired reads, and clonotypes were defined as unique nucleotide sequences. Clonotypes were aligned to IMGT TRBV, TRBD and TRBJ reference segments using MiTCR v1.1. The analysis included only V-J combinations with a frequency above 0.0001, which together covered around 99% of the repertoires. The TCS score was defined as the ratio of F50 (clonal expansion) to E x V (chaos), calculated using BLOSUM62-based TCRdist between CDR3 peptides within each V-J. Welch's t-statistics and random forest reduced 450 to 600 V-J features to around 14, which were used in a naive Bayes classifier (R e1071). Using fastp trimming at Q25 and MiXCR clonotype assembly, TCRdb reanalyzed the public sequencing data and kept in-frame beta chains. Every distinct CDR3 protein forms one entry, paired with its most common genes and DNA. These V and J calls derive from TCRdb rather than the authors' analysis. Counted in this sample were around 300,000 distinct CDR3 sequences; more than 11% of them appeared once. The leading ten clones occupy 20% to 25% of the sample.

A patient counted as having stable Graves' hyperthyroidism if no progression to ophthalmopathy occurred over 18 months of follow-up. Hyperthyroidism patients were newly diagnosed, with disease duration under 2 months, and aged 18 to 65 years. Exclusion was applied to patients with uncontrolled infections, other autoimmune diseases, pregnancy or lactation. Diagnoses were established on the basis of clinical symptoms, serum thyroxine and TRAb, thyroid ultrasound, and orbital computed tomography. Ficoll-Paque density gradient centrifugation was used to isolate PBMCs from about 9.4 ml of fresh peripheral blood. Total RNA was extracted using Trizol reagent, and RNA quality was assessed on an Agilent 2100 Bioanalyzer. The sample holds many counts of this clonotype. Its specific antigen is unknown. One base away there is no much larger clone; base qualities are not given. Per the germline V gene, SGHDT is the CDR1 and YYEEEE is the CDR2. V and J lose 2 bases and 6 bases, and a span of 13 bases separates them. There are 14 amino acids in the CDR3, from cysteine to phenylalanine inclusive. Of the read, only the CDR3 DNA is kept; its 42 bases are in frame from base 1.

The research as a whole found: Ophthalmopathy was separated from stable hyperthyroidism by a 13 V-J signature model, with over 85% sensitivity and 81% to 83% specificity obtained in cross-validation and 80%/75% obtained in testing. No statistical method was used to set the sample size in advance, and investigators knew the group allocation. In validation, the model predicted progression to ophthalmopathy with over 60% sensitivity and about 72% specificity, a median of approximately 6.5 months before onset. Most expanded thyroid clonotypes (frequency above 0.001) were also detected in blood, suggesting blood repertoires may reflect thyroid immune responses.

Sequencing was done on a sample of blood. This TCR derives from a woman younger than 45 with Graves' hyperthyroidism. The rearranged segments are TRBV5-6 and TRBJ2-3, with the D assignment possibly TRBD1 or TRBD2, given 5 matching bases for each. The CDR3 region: CASSFGDAPDTQYF. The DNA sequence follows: TGTGCCAGCAGCTTTGGGGACGCCCCGGATACGCAGTATTTT.